This entry features one T cell receptor beta chain sequence. Its recognized antigen is unknown. No base quality information exists; no much larger clone differs at one position. Library creation used the immunoSEQ multiplex PCR assay. DNA from the cultured, isolated CD4+ T cells was subjected to TCR beta CDR3 sequencing. As for the original processing: The analysis removed non-productive TCR sequences, trimmed reads to the CDR3 region, and retained only CDR3s that were 7 or more amino acids long. The MANAFEST web app was used to pick out antigen-specific clonotypes by comparing their expansion in peptide wells with that in reference cultures. For clones to be considered positive, expansion at FDR<0.05 versus reference and all other wells, an odds ratio above 5, and a frequency above 0.1% in two replicate wells were required. Clonotypes significantly expanded in SARS-CoV-2 spike wells and in at least one common cold coronavirus spike condition were defined as cross-reactive. Using the stringdist R package, CDR3 similarity was measured by Levenshtein distance, and unrooted trees were constructed with ape in R 3.6.1. TCRdb took this table from immuneACCESS and kept in-frame rearrangements with V and J called. Such tables lack part of the clones; where checked against another copy, unresolved V genes explain under half of the gap, and the rest is unexplained. For V, J and clone size, that table is used; D and trimming come from the DNA. For this sample the table gives under 70,000 clones, of which about 74% were detected only once. The ten biggest clones cover about 2.2% of the sample.

These data are taken from a study of vaccination effects on CD4 cells after COVID-19 (dated by TCRdb to between 2021 and 2022). As for the study more broadly: To identify antigen-specific CD4+ T cell clonotypes by their expansion, the ViraFEST assay first stimulated PBMC with viral peptide pools and then applied TCR sequencing. Each well held under 2.5 million PBMC cultured in IMDM containing about 5.4% human AB serum, 9 to 10 IU/ml IL-2 and gentamicin, along with about 9.3 ug/ml peptides. In the study, cultures from other donors were sequenced using the Oncomine TCR Beta short-read assay on an Illumina iSeq 100. In both COVID-19 convalescent patients and infection-naive vaccine recipients, the study compared SARS-CoV-2 spike-specific CD4+ TCR repertoires from before mRNA vaccination with those from after it. The full study included around ten COVID-19 convalescent patients and a few SARS-CoV-2-naive healthy vaccine recipients. Post-vaccine samples across the study were collected a median of 72 days after the second dose, with a range of 14 to 241. Here is what the overall study found, with its caveats: Only a small number of convalescent patients were included, and no early post-infection timepoints were available, which limited the study. In healthy vaccine recipients, vaccine-induced clones were almost all SARS-CoV-2 mono-reactive, with only 1 of 255 being cross-reactive with common cold coronaviruses. Marked clonal contraction was observed in both infection-induced and vaccine-induced clones at late post-vaccination timepoints, consistent with waning T cell responses.

The germline ends are 0 bases apart after V is trimmed by 0 bases and J by 4 bases. The CDR3 sequence holds 10 residues, the cysteine and phenylalanine included. Of the read, only the CDR3 DNA is kept; its 30 bases are in frame from base 1. The germline V gene (reference sequence) yields DFQATT for CDR1 and SNEGSKA for CDR2. After about 9 days of culture, CD4+ T cells were isolated with the EasySep CD4+ T cell isolation kit. Two doses of either the BNT162b2 or the mRNA-1273 mRNA SARS-CoV-2 vaccine were administered to participants. The absence of prior SARS-CoV-2 infection in healthy vaccine recipients was confirmed by negative nucleocapsid antibodies before and after vaccination. On days 3 and 7, half of the culture medium was replaced with fresh IL-2-containing medium. Each peptide stimulation condition was cultured in triplicate wells unless otherwise noted. Using Ficoll-Paque Plus gradient centrifugation, PBMC were separated from whole blood and then either used fresh or cryopreserved at -140C. The QIAamp micro DNA kit was used to extract genomic DNA from the cultured CD4+ T cells.

The chain was built from TRBV20-1 and TRBJ2-5; no D gene call is confident. Sequences were derived from CD4+ T cells from PBMCs cultured without peptide, sampled after COVID-19 vaccination. This TCR derives from a human donor who received a COVID-19 vaccine. The sequenced DNA: TGCAGTGCTAGAGAAGAGACCCAGTACTTC. This codes for CSAREETQYF.